The 18 T cell receptor beta chains below all came from one sample that was sequenced in a study of control samples from healthy donors and cancer patients. Assay used: immunoSEQ multiplex PCR; TCRdb lists only in-frame clones, some missing. Of 70,000 to 95,000 clones listed, just over 90% are singletons. Sequencing was carried out using blood. The source of these receptors is a woman aged 25 to 39 in good health.

This CDR3 is CASSLRPRGDTQYF. The DNA of the CDR3 is TGCGCCAGCAGCTTGCGGCCTAGGGGGGATACGCAGTATTTT. This chain connects TRBV5-1 to TRBJ2-3; TRBD1 might be the D (6 bases). The V and J ends lost 1 base and 6 bases respectively, with 12 bases between them. The CDR3 runs 14 residues. Germline V CDR1 and CDR2: SGHRS, YFSETQ. Using reference TRBV5-1 and TRBJ2-3 for the parts outside the CDR3, the full variable domain is KAGVTQTPRYLIKTRGQQVTLSCSPISGHRSVSWYQQTPGQGLQFLFEYFSETQRNKGNFPGRFSGRQFSNSRSEMNVSTLELGDSALYLCASSLRPRGDTQYFGPGTRLTVL.

As regards this clone: Other DNA sequences from this sample encode an identical CDR3 as well. This sequence joins TRBV5-1 and TRBJ1-3; 7 positions match TRBD1. V trimming: 0 bases; J trimming: 3 bases; junction bases outside the gene matches: 0. The CDR3 is 14 amino acids. Germline lookup yields CDR1 SGHRS and CDR2 YFSETQ. CDR3: CASSLGQGGNTIYF. CDR3 nucleotides: TGCGCCAGCAGCTTGGGACAGGGTGGAAACACCATATATTTT.

Only one count was recorded for this clone. This chain connects TRBV19 to TRBJ2-3; weak D call: TRBD1 (6 bases). This CDR3 region has 16 residues. The germline CDR1 and CDR2 sequences are LNHDA and SQIVND (reference sequence). Between the trimmed V and J ends, which lost 5 bases and 1 base, there was a span of 16 bases. This CDR3 is CASSRDHREGTDTQYF. CDR3 bases: TGTGCCAGTAGTCGCGATCACAGGGAAGGCACAGATACGCAGTATTTT.

The chain is built from TRBV4-1 and TRBJ1-6; D gene unclear. V was pared by 0 bases and J by 3 bases, with 9 bases between. CDR3 size: 16 residues. Germline V gene data show CDR1 as MGHRA and CDR2 as YSYEKL. The CDR3: CASSQDPGVYNSPLHF. DNA for the CDR3: TGCGCCAGCAGCCAAGATCCGGGCGTCTATAATTCACCCCTCCACTTT.

This clone was counted between two and nine times. The CDR3 region is CASSSAGGVSYNEQFF. CDR3 DNA sequence: TGTGCCAGCAGCTCGGCGGGGGGGGTTTCCTACAATGAGCAGTTCTTC. This rearrangement joins TRBV7-2 to TRBJ2-1; 9 nucleotides align to TRBD2. Looked up from germline, CDR1 is SGHTA and CDR2 is FQGNSA. Trimming cost V 4 bases and J 1 base; bases outside gene matches: 5. The length of the CDR3 is 16 residues.

V usage is TRBV6-5 and J usage is TRBJ1-6; D gene unclear. V gave up 2 bases and J gave up 9 bases, with 14 bases separating them. The CDR3 contains 15 residues. Germline loops: CDR1 MNHEY, CDR2 SVGAGI. The CDR3 reads CASSYDSGMGSPLHF. The DNA of the CDR3 is TGTGCCAGCAGTTACGATAGCGGGATGGGTTCACCCCTCCACTTT.

V gene TRBV7-3 combines with J gene TRBJ2-3, with 7 nucleotides matching TRBD2. CDR1 SGHTA and CDR2 FQGTGA come from the germline V gene. V lost 2 bases and J lost 8; bases outside the gene matches: 16. This CDR3 spans 17 amino acids. The CDR3 bases are TGTGCCAGCAGCTTAGAGCCTAGAGCGGGGCCTCGGGGTACGCAGTATTTT. Amino acid sequence: CASSLEPRAGPRGTQYF.

The V call is TRBV5-5, the J call TRBJ2-3; D is perhaps TRBD2 (5 bases). V gave up 0 bases and J gave up 1 base, with 15 bases separating them. Germline values: CDR1 SGHKS, CDR2 YYEKEE (reference sequence). CDR3 length: 17 residues. DNA for the CDR3: TGTGCCAGCAGCTTGGTAGACAACGGGCGGGGCACAGATACGCAGTATTTT. Amino acids: CASSLVDNGRGTDTQYF.

The chain combines TRBV3-1 (or the pseudogene TRBV3-2) with TRBJ2-7, with D possibly matching TRBD1 (5 bases). The CDR3 totals 14 residues. CDR1 and CDR2 from the germline V gene are LGHDT and YNNKEL (reference sequence). Trimming removed 0 bases at V and 2 bases at J, with 8 bases between. DNA for the CDR3: TGTGCCAGCAGCCAAGACTCCAGGGCCTACGAGCAGTACTTC. Its translation is CASSQDSRAYEQYF.

The V call is TRBV6-5, the J call TRBJ1-5, with 8 bases lining up with TRBD1. The CDR3 covers 14 residues. Germline V gives CDR1 MNHEY, CDR2 SVGAGI. Germline trimming cut 6 bases from V and 9 bases from J; bases unmatched to any gene: 10. The CDR3 bases are TGTGCCAGCAGACACGACAGGGGCAGCTGGCCCCAGCATTTT. It yields the protein CASRHDRGSWPQHF.

The V gene is TRBV15, the J gene TRBJ2-3; D is undetermined. V was cut by 7 bases and J by 0 bases, with 14 bases left in between. The germline V gene encodes CDR1 LNHNV and CDR2 YYDKDF (reference sequence). The CDR3 consists of 15 residues. The CDR3 protein is CATTRLGFSTDTQYF. CDR3 nucleotides: TGTGCCACCACGAGGTTGGGGTTTAGCACAGATACGCAGTATTTT.

The CDR3 bases are TGTGCCAGCATAGGGCGGGGTAGGTTCTACGAGCAGTACTTC. Amino acids: CASIGRGRFYEQYF. This rearrangement joins TRBV2 to TRBJ2-7, with a possible D match to TRBD2 (6 bases). V dropped 7 bases and J dropped 3 bases, with 16 bases sitting between them. The CDR3 is 14 amino acids. Germline V gene lookup returns CDR1 SNHLY and CDR2 FYNNEI.

This chain joins TRBV7-3 and TRBJ2-5; perhaps TRBD1 as D (6 bases). The germline V and J ends were trimmed by 1 base and 5 bases, with 14 bases remaining between them. This CDR3 has 15 residues. Germline CDR1 is SGHTA and CDR2 is FQGTGA. The CDR3 is CASSLIGGRRETQYF. The CDR3 coding sequence is TGTGCCAGCAGCTTAATTGGGGGCCGGAGGGAGACCCAGTACTTC. Full variable domain (remainder filled in from reference TRBV7-3 and TRBJ2-5): GAGVSQTPSNKVTEKGKYVELRCDPISGHTALYWYRQSLGQGPEFLIYFQGTGAADDSGLPNDRFFAVRPEGSVSTLKIQRTERGDSAVYLCASSLIGGRRETQYFGPGTRLLVL.

V and J are TRBV9 and TRBJ1-2, with D possibly being TRBD1 (5 bases). The CDR3 sequence is 12 residues long. V shed 4 bases and J shed 8 bases, with 12 bases lying between them. In germline, CDR1 is SGDLS, CDR2 YYNGEE. The CDR3 loop reads CASSPQGWGYTF. The CDR3, as DNA: TGTGCCAGCAGCCCTCAGGGATGGGGCTACACCTTC.

The genes are TRBV11-3 and TRBJ2-2, with D maybe TRBD2 (6 bases). The V gene's germline CDR1 is SGHNT and CDR2 YENEEA. This CDR3 comprises 16 residues. V lost 1 base, J lost 6 bases, and 15 bases lay in between. CDR3: CASSLGGTSPAGELFF. CDR3 bases: TGTGCCAGCAGCTTAGGCGGGACCTCCCCAGCCGGGGAGCTGTTTTTT.

The V gene is TRBV6-5, the J gene TRBJ2-5; 14 bases fit TRBD2. Germline V CDR1 and CDR2: MNHEY, SVGAGI. The junction had 4 bases not matched to a gene; V was cut back by 5 bases and J by 5 bases. CDR3 size: 15 residues. This CDR3 is CASSRTSGGSETQYF. DNA for the CDR3: TGTGCCAGCAGTCGGACTAGCGGGGGGTCGGAGACCCAGTACTTC.

The chain carries TRBV5-4 and TRBJ1-4; tentatively, D is TRBD1 (6 bases). Germline V gives CDR1 SGHNT, CDR2 YYREEE (reference sequence). The CDR3 consists of 17 residues. V shed 4 bases and J shed 7 bases, with 23 bases lying between them. Written as DNA, the CDR3 is TGTGCCAGCAGCCCATACCCCGTGGCGGGGGCGAGTGAAAAACTGTTTTTT. Translating it yields CASSPYPVAGASEKLFF. The full variable domain, with the rest looked up from reference TRBV5-4 and TRBJ1-4, is ETGVTQSPTHLIKTRGQQVTLRCSSQSGHNTVSWYQQALGQGPQFIFQYYREEENGRGNFPPRFSGLQFPNYSSELNVNALELDDSALYLCASSPYPVAGASEKLFFGSGTQLSVL.

V usage is TRBV6-1 and J usage is TRBJ2-3, with D possibly TRBD2 on 5 matching bases. The germline V gene encodes CDR1 MNHNS and CDR2 SASEGT. V lost 4 bases to trimming and J lost 3 bases, with 17 bases between them. This CDR3 is 16 amino acids long. This CDR3 reads CASSGGGIWGTDTQYF. The CDR3 coding sequence is TGTGCCAGCAGTGGAGGAGGTATCTGGGGAACAGATACGCAGTATTTT.